The entry below describes one T cell receptor (beta chain). The protocol was immunoSEQ multiplex PCR, while the TCRdb copy is restricted to in-frame clones and leaves out a portion. The sample lists 310,000 or so clones; around 82% were seen once. This sample is part of a study of blood T cell repertoires in COVID-19. What was sequenced was peripheral blood. This TCR derives from a woman aged 45-65 years with acute or convalescent COVID-19.

CDR3 DNA sequence: TGTGCCAGCAGTTACCTCAGGGCCGGCTCTGGAAACACCATATATTTT. It is translated as CASSYLRAGSGNTIYF. The V call is TRBV6-2 or TRBV6-3, the J call TRBJ1-3, with a possible D match to TRBD1 (5 bases). The CDR3 runs 16 residues. Trimming pared 2 bases from V and 0 bases from J, leaving 11 bases between. Germline loops: CDR1 MNHEY, CDR2 SVGEGT.